This T cell receptor beta chain was captured by sequencing in a study of T cell changes during pregnancy in multiple sclerosis. The repertoire was sequenced with immunoSEQ multiplex PCR; TCRdb's copy has only in-frame clones and lacks some. The data contain under 95,000 clones, roughly 93% of them seen just once; the ten biggest clones take up approximately 0.75%. With 1 base removed from V and 8 bases from J, the gap between germline ends came to 9 bases. The CDR3 is made up of 13 amino acids. Germline CDR1 and CDR2: SGDLS and YYNGEE. This TCR derives from a female donor in good health, enrolled as a control in a pregnancy study. The sample consisted of peripheral blood, taken in the second trimester of pregnancy. V is TRBV9 and J is TRBJ2-2; D remains ambiguous. CDR3 DNA sequence: TGTGCCAGCAGCGTAAGGTTGACAGGGGAGCTGTTTTTT. Translation: CASSVRLTGELFF.